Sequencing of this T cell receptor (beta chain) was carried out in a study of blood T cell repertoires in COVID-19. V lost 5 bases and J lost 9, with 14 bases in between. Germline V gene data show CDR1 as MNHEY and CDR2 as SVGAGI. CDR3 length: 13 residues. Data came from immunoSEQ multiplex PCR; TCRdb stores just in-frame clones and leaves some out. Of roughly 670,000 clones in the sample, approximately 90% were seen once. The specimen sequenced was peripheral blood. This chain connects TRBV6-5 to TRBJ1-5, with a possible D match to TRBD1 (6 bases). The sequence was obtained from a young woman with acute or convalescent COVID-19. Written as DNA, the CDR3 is TGTGCCAGCAGTCGGGACATGGGTCGGCCCCAGCATTTT. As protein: CASSRDMGRPQHF.